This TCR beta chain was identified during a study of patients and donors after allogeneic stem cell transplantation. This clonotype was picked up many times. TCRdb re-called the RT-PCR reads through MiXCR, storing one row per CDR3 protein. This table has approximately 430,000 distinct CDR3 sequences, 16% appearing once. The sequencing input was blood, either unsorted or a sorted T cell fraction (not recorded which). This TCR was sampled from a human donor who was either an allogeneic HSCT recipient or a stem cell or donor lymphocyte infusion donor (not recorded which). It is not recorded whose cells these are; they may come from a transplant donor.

The CDR3 bases are TGTGCCAGCAGCCATTTAACAGGGATTTCTGGGGCCAACGTCCTGACTTTC. As protein: CASSHLTGISGANVLTF. V gene TRBV4-2 combines with J gene TRBJ2-6, with a weak D call TRBD1 (6 bases). V was trimmed by 3 bases and J by 1 base, leaving 13 bases between them. The CDR3 totals 17 residues. Germline CDR1 and CDR2: LGHNA and YNFKEQ.